The entry below describes one TCR beta chain. Its matching antigen is unknown. The data belong to a study of stem cell transplantation in POMP-related autoinflammatory disease. Study overall: CD8+ T cells were low and CD4+ cells naive-skewed before transplant. After transplant, neutrophils and platelets showed 100% graft donor chimerism through one year.

Findings and limits, study-wide: In PRAID patients, the number of distinct TRB V-J gene pairings was restricted.

TCRdb's copy holds only in-frame clones and misses some; the assay was immunoSEQ multiplex PCR. The data show roughly 70,000 clones, with roughly 93% seen just once and about 0.7% held by the top ten. Germline V lookup: CDR1 SQVTM, CDR2 ANQGSEA. V lost 4 bases and J lost 3, with 7 bases in between. This CDR3 has 11 amino acids. Sequencing used CD4+ T cells from PBMCs, obtained after stem cell transplantation. J is TRBJ2-7 and V is TRBV29-1, with D maybe TRBD1 (5 bases). The source is a human patient with POMP-related autoinflammation and immune dysregulation (PRAID). Some T cells could come from the graft donor. For the CDR3, the DNA is TGCAGCGTTGTGCAGGGCTACGAGCAGTACTTC. The encoded protein is CSVVQGYEQYF.